A single sample gave rise to the 27 T cell receptor beta chains below, sequenced in a study of response to subunit inactivated influenza vaccine. From the RT-PCR reads, TCRdb called clonotypes with MiXCR, one entry per CDR3 protein. The sample consists of about 700,000 distinct CDR3 sequences, approximately 14% of them appearing once. The input for sequencing was PBMCs from blood, taken less than 15 days before vaccination. The receptors originated from a man aged 50 to 60 who received an inactivated influenza vaccine.

The chain combines TRBV7-9 with TRBJ2-7; TRBD2 aligns across 8 bases. This CDR3 is 14 amino acids long. The germline V gene has CDR1 SEHNR and CDR2 FQNEAQ (reference sequence). V was clipped by 3 bases and J by 6 bases; unmatched bases: 7. Here the CDR3 DNA reads TGTGCCAGCAGCTTTGGGGGGACTAGGGTCGAGCAGTACTTC. Translated, it gives CASSFGGTRVEQYF.

The chain has TRBV9 and TRBJ2-3, with D tentatively TRBD2 (5 bases). Trimming removed 0 bases from V and 2 bases from J, with 16 bases in between. This CDR3 has 17 amino acids. CDR1 is SGDLS, CDR2 YYNGEE, per germline. Written as DNA, the CDR3 is TGTGCCAGCAGCGTAGGGGAAGGGAGTAGCGCCACAGATACGCAGTATTTT. Amino acid sequence: CASSVGEGSSATDTQYF.

This chain connects TRBV20-1 to TRBJ1-4; D remains ambiguous. V lost 0 bases and J 4 bases, leaving 9 bases between the germline ends. The CDR3 has 14 amino acids. The germline V gene has CDR1 DFQATT and CDR2 SNEGSKA (reference sequence). CDR3 bases: TGCAGTGCTAGAGAGGCGGTGAATAATGAAAAACTGTTTTTT. It is translated as CSAREAVNNEKLFF.

The chain combines TRBV12-3 or TRBV12-4 with TRBJ2-1; the D call may be TRBD1 or TRBD2 (7 bases each). The CDR3 is made up of 13 amino acids. Trimming took off 8 bases at V and 8 bases at J, with 16 bases between the two ends. Here the CDR3 reads CASQGGNRHEQFF. In DNA form, the CDR3 reads TGTGCCAGCCAGGGGGGGAACCGCCATGAGCAGTTCTTC.

This clonotype was picked up a small number of times. This sequence joins TRBV6-2 or TRBV6-3 and TRBJ2-3; 11 nucleotides agree with TRBD2. V lost 6 bases to trimming and J lost 7 bases; unmatched junction nucleotides: 9. This CDR3 spans 15 amino acids. Germline-derived CDR1 and CDR2 are MNHEY and SVGEGT. The CDR3 DNA reads TGTGCCAGCAGCCGTAGCGGGAGGGCCATTAATACGCAGTATTTT. This encodes CASSRSGRAINTQYF.

This chain links TRBV19 with TRBJ1-5; 7 nucleotides align to TRBD1. Per germline, CDR1 LNHDA and CDR2 SQIVND (reference sequence). The V gene end was trimmed by 4 bases and the J gene end by 6 bases; junction bases not matched to a gene: 9. The CDR3 covers 15 residues. CDR3 sequence: CASSTVRQGFQPQHF. CDR3 nucleotide sequence: TGTGCCAGTAGTACCGTGCGACAGGGCTTTCAGCCCCAGCATTTT.

This sequence joins TRBV3-1 and TRBJ2-5; TRBD1 matches 8 bases. Germline V gene data show CDR1 as LGHDT and CDR2 as YNNKEL (reference sequence). Germline trimming cut 4 bases from V and 3 bases from J; bases unmatched to any gene: 7. This CDR3 is 15 amino acids long. CDR3 DNA sequence: TGTGCCAGCAGCCGGACAGGGTATAGGGAAGAGACCCAGTACTTC. Its translation: CASSRTGYREETQYF.

The genes are TRBV10-3 and TRBJ1-5; D ambiguous. With 2 bases removed from V and 4 bases from J, the gap between germline ends came to 9 bases. Germline CDR1 and CDR2: ENHRY and SYGVKD. The CDR3 has 14 residues. CDR3 protein: CAISEGLNNQPQHF. The CDR3 DNA sequence: TGTGCCATCAGTGAGGGACTAAATAATCAGCCCCAGCATTTT.

This chain uses TRBV7-8 with TRBJ1-1, with 8 bases aligning to TRBD1. The CDR3 has 15 amino acids. Germline-derived CDR1 and CDR2 are SGHVS and FQNEAQ. The J segment lost 3 bases and the V segment lost 5 bases, leaving 8 bases of the junction unmatched. DNA of the CDR3: TGTGCCAGCAGCCCGGACAGGGTAGTGTACACTGAAGCTTTCTTT. Its translation: CASSPDRVVYTEAFF.

V usage is TRBV5-4 and J usage is TRBJ2-5, with D possibly matching TRBD1 (6 bases). V was cut by 6 bases and J by 5 bases, with 17 bases left in between. Germline values: CDR1 SGHNT, CDR2 YYREEE (reference sequence). The CDR3 spans 14 residues. The CDR3 DNA reads TGTGCCAGCAAAGGGGGAGCTAGTGGTGAGACCCAGTACTTC. Protein sequence: CASKGGASGETQYF.

This clonotype has more than one count but fewer than ten. The CDR3: CASSEGGDTGELFF. In nucleotides, the CDR3 is TGTGCCAGCAGTGAAGGTGGGGACACCGGGGAGCTGTTTTTT. The J gene is TRBJ2-2, the V gene TRBV6-1, with unresolved D. The CDR3 totals 14 residues. Germline V gives CDR1 MNHNS, CDR2 SASEGT. V was cut by 1 base and J by 3 bases, with 6 bases left in between.

This clonotype was observed many times. The rearrangement links TRBV9 to TRBJ2-3; 13 bases fit TRBD2. Germline loops: CDR1 SGDLS, CDR2 YYNGEE. The V segment lost 3 bases and the J segment 3 bases; nucleotides outside the gene matches: 4. This CDR3 comprises 16 residues. The CDR3 reads CASSARLAGGTDTQYF. CDR3 sequence (DNA): TGTGCCAGCAGCGCTCGACTAGCGGGGGGAACAGATACGCAGTATTTT.

This clonotype was seen a few times. The V gene is TRBV5-1, the J gene TRBJ2-2; D is possibly TRBD2 (5 bases). V was trimmed by 0 bases and J by 4 bases, leaving 16 bases between them. Germline V gives CDR1 SGHRS, CDR2 YFSETQ. This CDR3 spans 17 amino acids. CDR3 coding DNA: TGCGCCAGCAGCTTGGCCGGTGGGAGAGGGTTCACCGGGGAGCTGTTTTTT. Protein product: CASSLAGGRGFTGELFF.

This clonotype was seen a handful of times. The J gene is TRBJ2-1, the V gene TRBV5-5, with D tentatively TRBD1 (6 bases). The CDR3 runs 15 residues. The germline CDR1 and CDR2 sequences are SGHKS and YYEKEE (reference sequence). Trimming took 2 bases from V and 5 from J, leaving 14 bases between them. The CDR3 DNA reads TGTGCCAGCAGCTTTAACACCGGGACAAACAATGAGCAGTTCTTC. The encoded protein is CASSFNTGTNNEQFF.

This clonotype turned up a few times. The chain joins TRBV28 to TRBJ2-1; 13 bases are a match to TRBD2. Germline V gene lookup returns CDR1 MDHEN and CDR2 SYDVKM. The CDR3 runs to 17 residues. V lost 7 bases and J lost 4; bases outside the gene matches: 10. Here the CDR3 reads CASTHSGLAGTYNEQFF. DNA of the CDR3: TGTGCCAGCACCCACTCGGGACTAGCGGGGACATACAATGAGCAGTTCTTC.

This clonotype has only a few counts. The gene calls are TRBV5-4 and TRBJ2-7; D ambiguous. This CDR3 has 13 amino acids. The V gene's germline CDR1 is SGHNT and CDR2 YYREEE (reference sequence). The ends were cut back, 4 bases at V and 2 bases at J, with 10 bases in the middle. The CDR3 coding sequence is TGTGCCAGCAGCCGAGATTACGCCTACGAGCAGTACTTC. It translates to CASSRDYAYEQYF.

This clonotype has more than one count but fewer than ten. This rearrangement joins TRBV3-1 to TRBJ1-5; D gene unclear. V was clipped by 0 bases and J by 6 bases, with 15 bases between them. Germline V gene data show CDR1 as LGHDT and CDR2 as YNNKEL (reference sequence). The CDR3 is 16 amino acids. CDR3 region: CASSQDRGGVSQPQHF. The CDR3 DNA is TGTGCCAGCAGCCAAGATAGAGGCGGGGTCAGTCAGCCCCAGCATTTT.

This sequence joins TRBV4-2 and TRBJ1-4; no reliable D call. V was clipped by 4 bases and J by 0 bases, with 12 bases between them. The CDR3 runs to 16 residues. The germline V gene has CDR1 LGHNA and CDR2 YNFKEQ. The CDR3 bases are TGTGCCAGCAGCCTGGACCCTACTGCAACTAATGAAAAACTGTTTTTT. This codes for CASSLDPTATNEKLFF.

J is TRBJ1-4 and V is TRBV6-1; D not resolved. The CDR3 covers 13 residues. Germline V gene sequence: CDR1 MNHNS, CDR2 SASEGT. The V and J ends lost 6 bases and 8 bases respectively, with 13 bases between them. CDR3 loop: CASRPPGGEKLFF. The CDR3 bases are TGTGCCAGCAGACCCCCAGGCGGCGAAAAACTGTTTTTT.

V and J are TRBV4-1 and TRBJ1-4; D uncertain. The CDR3 runs to 13 residues. The V gene's germline CDR1 is MGHRA and CDR2 YSYEKL. Trimming took 7 bases from V and 8 from J, leaving 14 bases between them. The CDR3: CASTLIPGEKLFF. The CDR3 DNA reads as TGCGCCAGCACCCTTATTCCGGGCGAAAAACTGTTTTTT.

There are a few counts of this clonotype. The chain has TRBV25-1 and TRBJ1-2; TRBD1 might be the D (5 bases). CDR1 MGHDK and CDR2 SYGVNS come from the germline V gene. The CDR3 consists of 14 residues. V gave up 5 bases and J gave up 5 bases, with 15 bases separating them. In DNA form, the CDR3 reads TGTGCCAGCAGTATGACAGTTATGGGGTATGGCTACACCTTC. Its translation is CASSMTVMGYGYTF.

In its sample, this clonotype was seen a few times. The rearrangement links TRBV10-3 to TRBJ2-5; D is possibly TRBD1 or TRBD2 (5 bases each). The germline gives CDR1 ENHRY, CDR2 SYGVKD. The V end lost 6 bases, the J end lost 5 bases, and 10 bases lay between the germline ends. This CDR3 is 12 amino acids long. The CDR3 region is CAIRGVAETQYF. The CDR3, as DNA: TGTGCCATCAGAGGGGTAGCGGAGACCCAGTACTTC.

This sequence joins TRBV20-1 and TRBJ2-3; 7 bases align to TRBD1. Germline V CDR1 and CDR2: DFQATT, SNEGSKA (reference sequence). Trimming removed 2 bases from V and 1 base from J; junction bases left unmatched: 3. The CDR3 extends over 14 amino acids. The DNA of the CDR3 is TGCAGTGCTAGAAATGGACAGGGCACAGATACGCAGTATTTT. Translation: CSARNGQGTDTQYF.

V usage is TRBV12-3 or TRBV12-4 and J usage is TRBJ2-3, with 9 bases aligning to TRBD1. The CDR3 sequence is 14 residues long. Trimming took 6 bases from V and 5 from J; bases not matched to a gene: 6. The CDR3 DNA reads as TGTGCCAGCAGGTACAGGGGGCGTGAAGATACGCAGTATTTT. Translating it yields CASRYRGREDTQYF.

This clonotype was seen more than once but under ten times. This chain links TRBV20-1 with TRBJ2-7; possibly TRBD1 or TRBD2 for D (5 bases each). The CDR3 is made up of 13 amino acids. CDR1 is DFQATT, CDR2 SNEGSKA, per germline (reference sequence). V lost 1 base and J lost 4, with 11 bases in between. The CDR3 is CSARGSGLYEQYF. The CDR3 DNA follows: TGCAGTGCTAGAGGGTCGGGGCTATACGAGCAGTACTTC.

V and J are TRBV4-1 and TRBJ1-1; D unresolved. Germline V lookup: CDR1 MGHRA, CDR2 YSYEKL. The CDR3 runs to 14 residues. V shed 3 bases and J shed 5 bases, with 13 bases lying between them. DNA for the CDR3: TGCGCCAGCAGCCACGCCCTCGCGGGGACTGAAGCTTTCTTT. Its translation: CASSHALAGTEAFF.

This clonotype was seen repeatedly, ten times or more. The chain carries TRBV7-2 and TRBJ1-2; D is uncertain. This CDR3 is built from 14 residues. Germline CDR1 and CDR2: SGHTA and FQGNSA. With 5 bases removed from V and 5 bases from J, the gap between germline ends came to 15 bases. CDR3 bases: TGTGCCAGCAGCCTATCCTCCTTGGGGTATGGCTACACCTTC. Protein: CASSLSSLGYGYTF.